These 5 T cell receptor beta chains were sequenced from one sample in a study of blood T cells in healthy people across ages. Next came a second PCR, run for about 6 to 12 cycles, which used a sample-barcoded 5' primer along with a J-beta primer mix. TCRdb used MiXCR to reprocess the 5' RACE reads, holding one entry per CDR3 protein. This sample has approximately 850,000 distinct CDR3 sequences; under 45% occur once, and the top ten carry about a fifth. Material for sequencing was blood. The origin of the receptors is a man aged 55 to 69 in good health.

Only a few counts were recorded for this clonotype. V and J are TRBV29-1 and TRBJ1-2; D not resolved. This CDR3 spans 13 amino acids. Germline V gives CDR1 SQVTM, CDR2 ANQGSEA. V was shortened by 7 bases and J by 3 bases, with 15 bases between the two germline ends. The CDR3 protein is CSAGQGIDYGYTF. CDR3 nucleotides: TGCAGCGCCGGGCAAGGGATAGACTATGGCTACACCTTC.

The chain recombines TRBV4-1 with TRBJ2-7; 7 nucleotides match TRBD2. Trimming took 3 bases from V and 2 from J; bases not matched to a gene: 10. Germline V lookup: CDR1 MGHRA, CDR2 YSYEKL. The CDR3 consists of 16 residues. The CDR3 sequence: CASSQGSTSATYEQYF. CDR3 sequence (DNA): TGCGCCAGCAGCCAGGGGTCCACTAGCGCCACCTACGAGCAGTACTTC.

Concerning this clonotype: One end of the junction is discordant with germline, which a read error may explain. This rearrangement joins TRBV7-2 to TRBJ2-4; D is ambiguous. The CDR3 extends over 14 amino acids. The V gene's germline CDR1 is SGHTA and CDR2 FQGNSA. For the CDR3, the DNA is TGTGCCGGCAGCTCTCAGGTTCTGGGAAACATTCAGTACTTC. Its protein is CAGSSQVLGNIQYF.

The V gene is TRBV11-2, the J gene TRBJ2-1, with a weak D call TRBD2 (5 bases). V dropped 2 bases and J dropped 0 bases, with 14 bases sitting between them. Germline V gene sequence: CDR1 SGHAT, CDR2 FQNNGV. The CDR3 sequence is 17 residues long. This chain's CDR3 is CASSLRKASGSYNEQFF. In DNA, the CDR3 is TGTGCCAGCAGCTTAAGGAAGGCGAGCGGCTCCTACAATGAGCAGTTCTTC.

The genes are TRBV18 and TRBJ2-7, with D possibly called TRBD1 or TRBD2 (5 bases each). V lost 6 bases and J 0 bases, leaving 15 bases between the germline ends. The germline V gene encodes CDR1 KGHSH and CDR2 LQKENI. The CDR3 spans 15 residues. CDR3 sequence reads: CASSPGRKSSYEQYF. The CDR3 DNA is TGTGCCAGCTCCCCGGGACGGAAAAGCTCCTACGAGCAGTACTTC.